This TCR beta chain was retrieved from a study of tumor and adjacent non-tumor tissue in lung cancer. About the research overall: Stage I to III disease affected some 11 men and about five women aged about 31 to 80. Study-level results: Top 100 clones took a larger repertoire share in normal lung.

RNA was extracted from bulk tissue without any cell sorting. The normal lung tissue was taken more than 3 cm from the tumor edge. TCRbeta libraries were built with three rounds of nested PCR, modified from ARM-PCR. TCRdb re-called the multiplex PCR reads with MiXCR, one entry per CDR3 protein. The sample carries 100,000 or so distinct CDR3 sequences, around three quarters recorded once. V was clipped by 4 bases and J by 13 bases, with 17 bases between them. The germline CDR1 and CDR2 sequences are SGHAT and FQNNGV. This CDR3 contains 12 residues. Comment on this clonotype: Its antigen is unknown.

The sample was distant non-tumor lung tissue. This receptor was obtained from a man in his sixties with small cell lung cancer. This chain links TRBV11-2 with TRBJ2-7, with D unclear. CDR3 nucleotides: TGTGCCAGCAGCTCGACCTATGGCGAGCTTTACTTC. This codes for CASSSTYGELYF.